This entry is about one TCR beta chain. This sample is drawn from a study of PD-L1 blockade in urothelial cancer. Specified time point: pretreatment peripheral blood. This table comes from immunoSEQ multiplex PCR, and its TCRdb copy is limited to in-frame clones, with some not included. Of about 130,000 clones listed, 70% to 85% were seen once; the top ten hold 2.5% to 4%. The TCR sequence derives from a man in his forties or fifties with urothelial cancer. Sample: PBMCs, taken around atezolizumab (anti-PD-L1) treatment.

This CDR3 reads CASSWMGLALPNEQFF. DNA of the CDR3: TGTGCCAGCAGTTGGATGGGACTAGCCCTACCCAATGAGCAGTTCTTC. The chain combines TRBV6-5 with TRBJ2-1, with TRBD2 identical over 9 bases. Germline V gives CDR1 MNHEY, CDR2 SVGAGI. The CDR3 covers 16 residues. J was trimmed by 6 bases and V by 4 bases; bases with no gene match: 10.